This is a list of T cell receptor beta chains from one sample in a study of cytomegalovirus exposure and HLA in healthy donors. Assay used: immunoSEQ multiplex PCR; TCRdb lists only in-frame clones, some missing. Among 150,000 to 190,000 clones listed, about 68% were seen once. What was sequenced was PBMCs. The receptors originated from a man younger than 35 in good health and CMV-seronegative. Each CDR3 is given with its conserved first and last residue. A D gene is named only where the DNA matches it firmly. Clone size, where shown, is once, few, many, or a class for clones that have expanded.

TRBJ2-1 | - | TRBV4-3 | 19 | TRBD2 | CASSLIAGGRLGIHNEQFF | TGCGCCAGCAGCCTAATAGCGGGAGGCCGTTTGGGGATCCACAATGAGCAGTTCTTC
TRBJ2-5 | - | TRBV2 | 15 | - | CASMDSPRFWETQYF | TGTGCCAGCATGGACTCCCCTCGGTTCTGGGAGACCCAGTACTTC
TRBJ2-1 | - | TRBV25-1 | 17 | TRBD1 | CASSGSTGQSSYNEQFF | TGTGCCAGCAGTGGTTCGACAGGGCAAAGCTCCTACAATGAGCAGTTCTTC
TRBJ2-6 | - | TRBV25-1 | 17 | - | CASSDHPQGIWANVLTF | TGTGCCAGCAGTGACCACCCCCAGGGGATCTGGGCCAACGTCCTGACTTTC
TRBJ1-6 | - | TRBV10-1 | 14 | TRBD1 | CASSPGQQNSPLHF | TGCGCCAGCAGTCCGGGACAGCAAAATTCACCCCTCCACTTT
TRBJ2-5 | few | TRBV5-1 | 14 | TRBD2 | CASSLGGGQETQYF | TGCGCCAGCAGCCTGGGCGGGGGGCAAGAGACCCAGTACTTC
TRBJ2-5 | - | TRBV2 | 13 | - | CASSSETEETQYF | TGTGCCAGCAGTTCGGAGACAGAAGAGACCCAGTACTTC
TRBJ2-5 | - | TRBV28 | 14 | - | CASITQVGIETQYF | TGTGCCAGCATTACACAGGTTGGGATAGAGACCCAGTACTTC
TRBJ2-3 | - | TRBV5-1 | 14 | - | CASKEAPSTDTQYF | TGCGCCAGCAAGGAAGCGCCTAGCACAGATACGCAGTATTTT
TRBJ2-7 | - | TRBV21-1 | 14 | - | CASSKWPTDYEQYF | TGTGCCAGCAGCAAATGGCCGACAGACTACGAGCAGTACTTC
TRBJ2-5 | many | TRBV5-4 | 16 | TRBD1 | CASSLVGGQDQETQYF | TGTGCCAGCAGCTTGGTAGGGGGCCAGGACCAAGAGACCCAGTACTTC
TRBJ1-1 | - | TRBV5-1 | 14 | TRBD1 | CASRISTGGTEAFF | TGCGCCAGCAGAATATCCACAGGGGGAACTGAAGCTTTCTTT
TRBJ1-5 | - | TRBV28 | 15 | TRBD1 | CASLSPGGEVQPQHF | TGTGCCAGCCTATCACCAGGGGGCGAGGTTCAGCCCCAGCATTTT
TRBJ2-3 | - | TRBV6-1 | 15 | TRBD2 | CASSRLAGSTDTQYF | TGTGCCAGCAGTCGACTAGCGGGTTCCACAGATACGCAGTATTTT
TRBJ2-7 | - | TRBV27 | 16 | - | CASSFARTGGGREQYF | TGTGCCAGCAGTTTCGCGCGGACAGGCGGGGGGAGGGAGCAGTACTTC
TRBJ2-7 | - | TRBV5-6 | 13 | - | CASSLDRRREQYF | TGTGCCAGCAGCTTAGACAGGCGCCGGGAGCAGTACTTC
TRBJ2-1 | - | TRBV5-1 | 15 | TRBD2 | CASSITSGRVNEQFF | TGCGCCAGCAGCATAACTAGCGGGAGAGTAAATGAGCAGTTCTTC
TRBJ2-6 | - | TRBV6-6 | 15 | - | CASSLSGLGANVLTF | TGTGCCAGCAGTCTATCAGGGTTAGGGGCCAACGTCCTGACTTTC
TRBJ2-1 | - | TRBV5-6 | 15 | TRBD2 | CASSLGLGPYNEQFF | TGTGCCAGCAGCTTAGGACTAGGCCCTTACAATGAGCAGTTCTTC
TRBJ2-3 | - | TRBV7-2 | 16 | TRBD1 | CVSSLVRDRVTDTQYF | TGTGTCAGCAGCTTAGTTCGGGACAGGGTCACAGATACGCAGTATTTT
TRBJ2-1 | once | TRBV19 | 13 | - | CASGGSSYNEQFF | TGTGCCAGTGGTGGGAGCTCCTACAATGAGCAGTTCTTC
TRBJ2-7 | - | TRBV14 | 13 | - | CASSPNPNYEQYF | TGTGCCAGCAGTCCAAACCCTAATTACGAGCAGTACTTC
TRBJ2-3 | - | TRBV9 | 14 | TRBD2 | CASSGDGGTDTQYF | TGTGCCAGCAGCGGGGACGGGGGGACAGATACGCAGTATTTT
TRBJ2-2 | - | TRBV6-1 | 15 | TRBD1 | CASNSGQGSTGELFF | TGTGCCAGCAACTCTGGACAGGGTTCCACCGGGGAGCTGTTTTTT
TRBJ2-3 | few | TRBV6-5 | 12 | - | CASKSGSDTQYF | TGTGCCAGCAAGTCAGGATCAGATACGCAGTATTTT
TRBJ2-7 | - | TRBV6-5 | 14 | TRBD1 | CASSYNGQGTQQYF | TGTGCCAGCAGTTACAACGGACAGGGGACCCAGCAGTACTTC
TRBJ1-1 | once | TRBV6-5 | 12 | - | CASSYGSTEAFF | TGTGCCAGCAGTTACGGGAGTACTGAAGCTTTCTTT
TRBJ1-1 | - | TRBV29-1 | 14 | - | CSVSRAGVGTEAFF | TGCAGCGTTTCCCGGGCGGGGGTGGGCACTGAAGCTTTCTTT
TRBJ2-5 | - | TRBV5-1 | 14 | - | CASSYQGGEETQYF | TGCGCCAGCAGCTACCAGGGTGGGGAAGAGACCCAGTACTTC
TRBJ1-2 | few | TRBV27 | 14 | TRBD1 | CASSFTGGARGYTF | TGTGCCAGCAGTTTCACAGGGGGCGCAAGGGGCTACACCTTC
TRBJ2-7 | - | TRBV6-1 | 15 | - | CASSVGGANTYEQYF | TGTGCCAGCAGTGTGGGTGGAGCGAACACCTACGAGCAGTACTTC
TRBJ1-2 | once | TRBV19 | 12 | - | CALGGRKGGYTF | TGTGCCTTGGGGGGGCGCAAAGGAGGCTACACCTTC
TRBJ2-3 | - | TRBV6-5 | 16 | TRBD2 | CASSYGAGEGTDTQYF | TGTGCCAGCAGTTACGGAGCGGGAGAGGGCACAGATACGCAGTATTTT
TRBJ2-5 | - | TRBV6-5 | 14 | - | CASSQRLSWETQYF | TGTGCCAGCAGTCAGCGATTATCGTGGGAGACCCAGTACTTC
TRBJ2-5 | - | TRBV5-7 | 16 | TRBD2 | CASSDWTSGTQETQYF | TGTGCCAGCAGCGACTGGACTAGCGGCACACAAGAGACCCAGTACTTC
TRBJ2-3 | - | TRBV7-8 | 16 | - | CASSLGGAGFTDTQYF | TGTGCCAGCAGCTTAGGCGGCGCGGGGTTCACAGATACGCAGTATTTT
TRBJ2-7 | few | TRBV6-5 | 12 | TRBD2 | CASSFPGGEQYF | TGTGCCAGCAGTTTTCCGGGGGGGGAGCAGTACTTC
TRBJ2-3 | - | TRBV19 | 14 | TRBD1 | CASSLGTGEDTQYF | TGTGCCAGTAGTCTCGGGACAGGGGAAGATACGCAGTATTTT
TRBJ1-5 | - | TRBV15 | 15 | - | CATSRRADSNQPQHF | TGTGCCACCAGTAGGCGGGCCGATAGCAATCAGCCCCAGCATTTT
TRBJ2-1 | - | TRBV5-1 | 16 | - | CASSLDVAEGYNEQFF | TGCGCCAGCAGCTTGGATGTAGCAGAGGGCTACAATGAGCAGTTCTTC
TRBJ1-5 | - | TRBV28 | 11 | - | CASSFPGTQHF | TGTGCCAGCAGTTTCCCCGGGACCCAGCATTTT
TRBJ2-1 | - | TRBV11-2 | 15 | TRBD2 | CASRGLAGINNEQFF | TGTGCCAGCAGGGGACTAGCGGGAATAAACAATGAGCAGTTCTTC
TRBJ1-2 | - | TRBV9 | 15 | TRBD1 | CASSASGGIKGGYTF | TGTGCCAGCAGCGCATCAGGGGGAATTAAAGGTGGCTACACCTTC
TRBJ1-6 | few | TRBV9 | 15 | - | CASSVEGRANSPLHF | TGTGCCAGCAGCGTAGAGGGCAGGGCCAATTCACCCCTCCACTTT
TRBJ2-5 | - | TRBV29-1 | 13 | - | CSVGGQLKETQYF | TGCAGCGTTGGGGGACAACTAAAAGAGACCCAGTACTTC
TRBJ2-1 | - | TRBV2 | 11 | - | CASRTTREQFF | TGTGCCAGCAGGACGACACGTGAGCAGTTCTTC
TRBJ2-1 | - | TRBV7-8 | 16 | TRBD2 | CASSLGTSGIGNEQFF | TGTGCCAGCAGCCTAGGGACTAGCGGGATAGGGAATGAGCAGTTCTTC
TRBJ2-5 | few | TRBV5-4 | 13 | - | CASSLQGQETQYF | TGTGCCAGCAGCTTACAGGGACAAGAGACCCAGTACTTC
TRBJ2-7 | - | TRBV4-1 | 12 | - | CASSQESYEQYF | TGCGCCAGCAGCCAAGAGAGCTACGAGCAGTACTTC
TRBJ1-4 | - | TRBV11-2 | 15 | TRBD1 | CASSLGTGSYEKLFF | TGTGCCAGCAGCTTAGGGACAGGGTCTTATGAAAAACTGTTTTTT
TRBJ2-1 | - | TRBV6-5 | 15 | TRBD2 | CASSPGTSSYNEQFF | TGTGCCAGCAGCCCCGGGACTAGCTCCTACAATGAGCAGTTCTTC
TRBJ1-5 | once | TRBV6-6 | 14 | - | CASSWREGNQPQHF | TGTGCCAGCAGTTGGCGGGAGGGCAATCAGCCCCAGCATTTT
TRBJ2-5 | - | TRBV6-5 | 15 | TRBD2 | CASSRTSGRLETQYF | TGTGCCAGCAGTAGGACTAGCGGGAGGCTGGAGACCCAGTACTTC